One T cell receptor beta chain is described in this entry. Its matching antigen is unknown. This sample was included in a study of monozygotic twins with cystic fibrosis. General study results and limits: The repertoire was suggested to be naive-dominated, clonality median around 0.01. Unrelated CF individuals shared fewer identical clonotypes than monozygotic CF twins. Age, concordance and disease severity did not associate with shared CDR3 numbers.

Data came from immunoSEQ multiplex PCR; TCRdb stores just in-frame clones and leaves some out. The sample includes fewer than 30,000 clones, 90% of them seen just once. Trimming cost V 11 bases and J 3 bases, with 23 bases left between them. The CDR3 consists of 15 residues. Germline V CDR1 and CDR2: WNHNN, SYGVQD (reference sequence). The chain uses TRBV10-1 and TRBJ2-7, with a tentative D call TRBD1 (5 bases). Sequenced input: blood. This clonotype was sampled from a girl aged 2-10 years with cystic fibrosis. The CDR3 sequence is CARHLTGNSVYEQYF. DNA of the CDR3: TGCGCCCGCCACCTCACAGGAAACTCCGTCTACGAGCAGTACTTC.